This T cell receptor (beta chain) was recorded in a study of T cells in women clearing cervical HPV infection. Looking at the study overall: Women with histologically confirmed HPV16-related CIN3 or worse, 2 with invasive cancer, served as cases. No precancer developed; the control's incident HPV16 infection cleared within 12 months.

In germline, CDR1 is SGHRS, CDR2 YFSETQ. The length of the CDR3 is 14 residues. The V end lost 4 bases, the J end lost 0 bases, and 10 bases lay between the germline ends. Whole-study findings and limits: CIN3+ cases had significantly higher TCR repertoire richness than controls, but evenness did not differ. TRBV6-7 abundance was lower in cases than controls (around 0.1% versus 0.15%).

Some clones are missing from TCRdb's copy, which holds only in-frame ones; the method was immunoSEQ multiplex PCR. This table lists 35,000 to 50,000 clones. In regard to this clone: Its antigen is unknown. The DNA ends 3 residues before the CDR3 does, and the rest of the CDR3 is filled in from the germline J gene.

V and J are TRBV5-1 and TRBJ2-5, with a tentative D call TRBD1 (6 bases). Material: blood buffy coat. This clonotype was sampled from a woman aged 18 to 69 with a cervical HPV16 infection that either progressed to CIN3+ or cleared (not recorded which). The CDR3 is CASSPRTDQETQYF. The part of the CDR3 DNA that was read is TGCGCCAGCAGCCCGAGGACAGACCAAGAGACC.